Below are 27 T cell receptor beta chains sequenced from a single sample in a study of blood T cells in healthy people across ages. The use of a sample-barcoded 5' primer and a J-beta primer mix characterized a second PCR of about 7 to 12 cycles. TCRdb reprocessed the 5' RACE reads via MiXCR and lists one record per CDR3 protein. The sample carries almost 800,000 distinct CDR3 sequences, roughly 64% recorded once. The sample comprised blood. All receptors derive from a man younger than 40 in good health.

The genes are TRBV6-2 or TRBV6-3 and TRBJ2-6; no clear D gene. This CDR3 has 16 residues. Trimming took 5 bases from V and 4 from J, leaving 15 bases between them. Germline CDR1 is MNHEY and CDR2 is SVGEGT. CDR3 nucleotides: TGTGCCAGCAGTCACGAACGGGCGTTCGGGGCCAACGTCCTGACTTTC. It yields the protein CASSHERAFGANVLTF.

The count of this clonotype is one. This chain uses TRBV20-1 with TRBJ2-5; D gene unclear. Germline-derived CDR1 and CDR2 are DFQATT and SNEGSKA (reference sequence). The CDR3 sequence is 14 residues long. Deletions cut 2 bases from V and 1 base from J, with 11 bases between. The CDR3, as DNA: TGCAGTGCTAGAAGGACCCCGGCCCAAGAGACCCAGTACTTC. It specifies CSARRTPAQETQYF.

The chain recombines TRBV18 with TRBJ1-6; D possibly corresponds to TRBD1 (5 bases). With 3 bases removed from V and 8 bases from J, the gap between germline ends came to 11 bases. The CDR3 covers 14 residues. Germline CDR1 reads KGHSH; CDR2 reads LQKENI. DNA for the CDR3: TGTGCCAGCTCACCTGAACCGGGGGATTCACCCCTCCACTTT. It specifies CASSPEPGDSPLHF. Looking up the rest from reference TRBV18 and TRBJ1-6 gives the full variable domain: NAGVMQNPRHLVRRRGQEARLRCSPMKGHSHVYWYRQLPEEGLKFMVYLQKENIIDESGMPKERFSAEFPKEGPSILRIQQVVRGDSAAYFCASSPEPGDSPLHFGNGTRLTVT.

The gene calls are TRBV20-1 and TRBJ1-2; tentatively, D is TRBD1 (5 bases). V dropped 2 bases and J dropped 0 bases, with 10 bases sitting between them. The CDR3 extends over 14 amino acids. Germline CDR1 reads DFQATT; CDR2 reads SNEGSKA (reference sequence). CDR3: CSARRDGANYGYTF. The CDR3 bases are TGCAGTGCTAGACGGGACGGAGCTAACTATGGCTACACCTTC.

The chain couples TRBV28 to TRBJ2-4, with TRBD1 as a possible D gene (6 bases). The DNA end favors TRBJ2-7, so the J call may be wrong. CDR3 size: 13 residues. Germline V gene data show CDR1 as MDHEN and CDR2 as SYDVKM. CDR3 protein: CASRNRDAYEQYF. The DNA of the CDR3 is TGTGCCAGCCGAAACAGGGACGCCTACGAGCAGTACTTC.

The chain couples TRBV7-2 to TRBJ2-4; D is undetermined. The J call may be incorrect, as the DNA end agrees better with TRBJ2-7. This CDR3 region has 14 residues. CDR1 and CDR2 from the germline V gene are SGHTA and FQGNSA. The CDR3, as DNA: TGTGCCAGCAGCTTAGCACCAGAACCAGTCGAGCAGTACTTC. It encodes CASSLAPEPVEQYF.

The chain uses TRBV29-1 and TRBJ1-2; D not resolved. Germline lookup yields CDR1 SQVTM and CDR2 ANQGSEA. The CDR3 sequence is 12 residues long. V lost 7 bases and J lost 8, with 17 bases in between. CDR3 nucleotides: TGCAGCGGCCTTGGGTACGAGTACGGCTACACCTTC. Amino acids: CSGLGYEYGYTF.

The chain combines TRBV20-1 with TRBJ2-1; 7 nucleotides match TRBD2. J was trimmed by 8 bases and V by 6 bases; bases with no gene match: 10. CDR1 DFQATT and CDR2 SNEGSKA come from the germline V gene (reference sequence). The length of the CDR3 is 13 residues. CDR3 sequence reads: CSAPPTAGDEQFF. Here the CDR3 DNA reads TGCAGTGCGCCACCAACGGCGGGGGATGAGCAGTTCTTC.

The chain couples TRBV28 to TRBJ2-5; no clear D. The V gene's germline CDR1 is MDHEN and CDR2 SYDVKM. Trimming left V 6 bases short and J 2 bases short, with 19 bases between. CDR3 length: 16 residues. The CDR3 DNA reads as TGTGCCAGCAGGACTTTACGAGCAGAAAGACAAGAGACCCAGTACTTC. Its translation is CASRTLRAERQETQYF.

The V and J genes are TRBV28 and TRBJ2-6; D is unclear. This CDR3 spans 14 amino acids. The germline V gene encodes CDR1 MDHEN and CDR2 SYDVKM. The V end was cut by 10 bases, the J end by 2 bases, with 12 bases between. Here the CDR3 reads CATAEGTGANVLTF. CDR3 bases: TGTGCCACCGCCGAAGGGACTGGGGCCAACGTCCTGACTTTC.

V and J are TRBV6-2 or TRBV6-3 and TRBJ2-1; TRBD2 aligns across 9 bases. This CDR3 contains 15 residues. CDR1 is MNHEY and CDR2 is SVGEGT in the germline V gene. With V trimmed by 6 bases and J by 10 bases, 13 bases remained unmatched. The CDR3 DNA sequence: TGTGCCAGCAGCCAAGCGGGGGGCCCCTTTGGGGAGCAGTTCTTC. This gives the protein CASSQAGGPFGEQFF.

The chain is built from TRBV20-1 and TRBJ1-2; D possibly corresponds to TRBD1 (5 bases). V shed 6 bases and J shed 8 bases, with 13 bases lying between them. The germline V gene encodes CDR1 DFQATT and CDR2 SNEGSKA (reference sequence). The CDR3 length is 11 residues. The CDR3 sequence: CSAGHSFGYTF. The CDR3 DNA is TGCAGTGCCGGACACAGCTTCGGCTACACCTTC.

Worth noting for this clonotype: A much larger clone differs from this one at a single base, so this may be a read error. This sequence joins TRBV15 and TRBJ2-4; 8 nucleotides align to TRBD2. The CDR3 covers 15 residues. CDR1 and CDR2 (germline): LNHNV, YYDKDF (reference sequence). J was trimmed by 13 bases and V by 4 bases; bases with no gene match: 15. The CDR3 region is CATSTTGRGLYEQYF. CDR3 in DNA: TGTGCCACCAGCACAACCGGGAGGGGTTTATATGAGCAGTACTTC. The full variable domain, in which reference TRBV15 and TRBJ2-4 provide the parts outside the CDR3, is DAMVIQNPRYQVTQFGKPVTLSCSQTLNHNVMYWYQQKSSQAPKLLFHYYDKDFNNEADTPDNFQSRRPNTSFCFLDIRSPGLGDTAMYLCATSTTGRGLYEQYFGAGTRLSVL.

The chain uses TRBV6-1 and TRBJ1-2, with 9 bases identical to TRBD1. The CDR3 contains 16 residues. J gave up 5 bases and V 4 bases, and 11 bases lay outside the gene matches. Looked up from germline, CDR1 is MNHNS and CDR2 is SASEGT. CDR3 bases: TGTGCCAGCAGTGCCGGGACAGGGCGCATCCCATATGGCTACACCTTC. Its protein product is CASSAGTGRIPYGYTF.

This chain connects TRBV7-2 to TRBJ2-7; 7 bases agree with TRBD2. Germline loops: CDR1 SGHTA, CDR2 FQGNSA. This CDR3 is built from 14 residues. Trimming removed 4 bases from V and 3 bases from J; junction bases left unmatched: 6. The CDR3 coding sequence is TGTGCCAGCAGCTCGGGCGGCGGGGGCTACGAGCAGTACTTC. Translating it yields CASSSGGGGYEQYF.

The rearrangement links TRBV7-9 to TRBJ1-6; D perhaps matches TRBD1 (5 bases). CDR1 SEHNR and CDR2 FQNEAQ come from the germline V gene (reference sequence). The CDR3 has 13 amino acids. The V end lost 4 bases, the J end lost 11 bases, and 12 bases lay between the germline ends. The CDR3 sequence: CASSSGTSTPLHF. CDR3 nucleotide sequence: TGTGCCAGCAGCTCAGGGACGTCGACACCCCTCCACTTT. Filled out from reference TRBV7-9 and TRBJ1-6, the complete variable domain reads DTGVSQNPRHKITKRGQNVTFRCDPISEHNRLYWYRQTLGQGPEFLTYFQNEAQLEKSRLLSDRFSAERPKGSFSTLEIQRTEQGDSAMYLCASSSGTSTPLHFGNGTRLTVT.

This chain uses TRBV6-1 with TRBJ2-5, with D possibly matching TRBD2 (6 bases). V dropped 9 bases and J dropped 0 bases, with 14 bases sitting between them. Germline CDR1 reads MNHNS; CDR2 reads SASEGT. This CDR3 comprises 14 residues. The CDR3 bases are TGTGCCAGTGGGCGGGGAATGTACCAAGAGACCCAGTACTTC. Encoded protein: CASGRGMYQETQYF.

The genes are TRBV27 and TRBJ1-1, with D perhaps TRBD1 (6 bases). From germline, CDR1 is MNHEY and CDR2 SMNVEV (reference sequence). V gave up 7 bases and J gave up 5 bases, with 11 bases separating them. The CDR3 is made up of 12 amino acids. The CDR3 region has the DNA TGTGCCAGCACAGGAGGGGGAACTGAAGCTTTCTTT. Translation: CASTGGGTEAFF.

The V gene is TRBV20-1, the J gene TRBJ2-1, with 7 bases matching TRBD2. The CDR3 extends over 13 amino acids. The germline V gene encodes CDR1 DFQATT and CDR2 SNEGSKA (reference sequence). Trimming at V came to 4 bases and at J to 10 bases, leaving 10 bases not matched to a gene. CDR3 loop: CSAILAPMSEQFF. The DNA of the CDR3 is TGCAGTGCTATACTAGCGCCCATGAGCGAGCAGTTCTTC.

The rearrangement joins TRBV9 to TRBJ1-2; no clear D gene. With 2 bases removed from V and 4 bases from J, the gap between germline ends came to 12 bases. Germline V gene sequence: CDR1 SGDLS, CDR2 YYNGEE. The CDR3 length is 14 residues. CDR3 region: CASSVGPALYGYTF. CDR3 in DNA: TGTGCCAGCAGCGTTGGCCCGGCCCTCTATGGCTACACCTTC.

This chain joins TRBV7-2 and TRBJ2-3, with D hard to call. V lost 4 bases to trimming and J lost 6 bases, with 14 bases between them. The germline gives CDR1 SGHTA, CDR2 FQGNSA. There are 14 residues in the CDR3. CDR3 sequence: CASSSAALGDTQYF. Here the CDR3 DNA reads TGTGCCAGCAGCTCGGCAGCCCTCGGGGATACGCAGTATTTT.

The V and J genes are TRBV12-3 or TRBV12-4 and TRBJ2-5; no reliable D call. Deletions cut 3 bases from V and 2 bases from J, with 7 bases between. CDR3 length equals 13 residues. The CDR3 region is CASSLAIQETQYF. The CDR3 region has the DNA TGTGCCAGCAGTTTGGCGATTCAAGAGACCCAGTACTTC.

The V gene is TRBV10-3, the J gene TRBJ1-6, with D tentatively TRBD1 (5 bases). Trimming took off 6 bases at V and 10 bases at J, with 13 bases between the two ends. Germline-derived CDR1 and CDR2 are ENHRY and SYGVKD. The CDR3 is 13 amino acids. The CDR3 here is CAISRGGESPLHF. CDR3 nucleotides: TGTGCCATCAGCCGCGGGGGGGAGTCACCCCTCCACTTT.

The genes are TRBV20-1 and TRBJ2-4; 13 nucleotides agree with TRBD2. The DNA end favors TRBJ2-7, so the J call may be wrong. The CDR3 is 16 amino acids. CDR1 and CDR2 from the germline V gene are DFQATT and SNEGSKA (reference sequence). CDR3 residues: CSAETSGRSYPYEQYF. In nucleotides, the CDR3 is TGCAGTGCGGAGACTAGCGGGAGGTCTTATCCCTACGAGCAGTACTTC.

This clonotype appeared a few times. This may be a read error, as it is one base from a much larger clone. The CDR3 DNA sequence: TGTGCCAGCAGTTTGGGTGTAATACGCCAGAACACTGAAGCTTTCTTT. It encodes CASSLGVIRQNTEAFF. V gene TRBV28 combines with J gene TRBJ1-1; D is unclear. The germline V and J ends were trimmed by 3 bases and 1 base, with 15 bases remaining between them. This CDR3 spans 16 amino acids. Germline V gene lookup returns CDR1 MDHEN and CDR2 SYDVKM.

The V and J genes are TRBV20-1 and TRBJ2-7; 11 nucleotides align to TRBD2. After removal of 0 bases from V and 12 bases from J, the junction contained 16 bases not matched to a gene. Germline values: CDR1 DFQATT, CDR2 SNEGSKA (reference sequence). This CDR3 contains 16 residues. CDR3 sequence (DNA): TGCAGTGCTAGAGACGAAACCGGGACTAGCGGTCTCAGATCGTACTTC. It specifies CSARDETGTSGLRSYF.

This rearrangement joins TRBV6-1 to TRBJ2-7; TRBD2 matches at 7 bases. V gave up 5 bases and J gave up 3 bases; unmatched junction bases: 7. The germline CDR1 and CDR2 sequences are MNHNS and SASEGT. This CDR3 contains 14 residues. CDR3 in DNA: TGTGCCAGCAGTCTCCTAGCGGCTAACTACGAGCAGTACTTC. Encoded protein: CASSLLAANYEQYF.